This is a list of T cell receptor beta chains from one sample in a study of Tregs in tolerant kidney transplant recipients. Libraries were prepared by immunoSEQ multiplex PCR; TCRdb keeps only in-frame clonotypes and omits some of them. The repertoire holds tens of thousands of clones, roughly 84% seen once, with around 4.5% in the top ten. Sequenced: CD4+ T cells from blood. The receptors stem from a human donor in good health. Each CDR3 is given with its conserved first and last residue. Each record gives: clone size, V gene, D gene, J gene, CDR3 protein, CDR3 DNA. The D gene is left open where the match is weak. Size is stated for part of the rows, as once, few or many counts, or as a class when the clone is expanded.

-	TRBV2	-	TRBJ2-1	CASSDIGEQFF	TGTGCCAGCAGTGATATCGGTGAGCAGTTCTTC
many	TRBV13	TRBD1	TRBJ2-7	CASSYGQAYEQYF	TGTGCCAGCAGCTACGGACAGGCTTACGAGCAGTACTTC
-	TRBV5-1	TRBD2	TRBJ2-1	CASSSAGPHYNEQFF	TGCGCCAGCAGCTCAGCGGGACCCCACTACAATGAGCAGTTCTTC
-	TRBV9	-	TRBJ2-3	CASSGRFRSTDTQYF	TGTGCCAGCAGCGGGAGGTTCAGAAGCACAGATACGCAGTATTTT
-	TRBV28	TRBD2	TRBJ2-7	CASSLAGLASYEQYF	TGTGCCAGCAGTTTGGCGGGACTAGCGTCCTACGAGCAGTACTTC
-	TRBV30	-	TRBJ2-3	CAWNPSTDTQYF	TGTGCCTGGAACCCTAGCACAGATACGCAGTATTTT
once	TRBV19	TRBD2	TRBJ2-7	CASRGGPHEQYF	TGTGCCAGTCGGGGGGGCCCACACGAGCAGTACTTC
-	TRBV7-3	TRBD2	TRBJ2-5	CASSFSGQETQYF	TGTGCCAGCAGCTTTAGCGGGCAAGAGACCCAGTACTTC
few	TRBV29-1	-	TRBJ1-1	CSAWVIGGRSMNTEAFF	TGCAGCGCCTGGGTTATCGGGGGCAGGTCGATGAACACTGAAGCTTTCTTT
-	TRBV2	-	TRBJ1-4	CASSEGALGREKLFF	TGTGCCAGCAGTGAAGGGGCTCTAGGGCGTGAAAAACTGTTTTTT
-	TRBV7-6	TRBD1	TRBJ1-1	CASSSKTGLNTEAFF	TGTGCCAGCAGCTCTAAGACAGGGTTGAACACTGAAGCTTTCTTT
-	TRBV7-9	TRBD1	TRBJ2-7	CASSPGQGDGYEQYF	TGTGCCAGCAGCCCCGGACAGGGGGACGGATACGAGCAGTACTTC
-	TRBV5-1	-	TRBJ1-4	CASSFTDSNEKLFF	TGCGCCAGCAGTTTTACCGACTCTAATGAAAAACTGTTTTTT
-	TRBV21-1	-	TRBJ2-7	CASSKTRSHSYEQYF	TGTGCCAGCAGCAAAACGAGATCCCACTCCTACGAGCAGTACTTC
-	TRBV7-2	-	TRBJ1-3	CASSLGGHGKNTIYF	TGTGCCAGCAGCTTAGGGGGACATGGGAAGAACACCATATATTTT
-	TRBV28	-	TRBJ1-2	CASTNWEPNYGYTF	TGTGCCAGCACTAACTGGGAGCCTAACTATGGCTACACCTTC
-	TRBV27	TRBD1	TRBJ1-5	CASSSGTGGQPQHF	TGTGCCAGCAGTTCCGGGACAGGGGGGCAGCCCCAGCATTTT
-	TRBV7-9	TRBD1	TRBJ2-5	CASSPPTGAGVTQYF	TGTGCCAGCAGCCCCCCTACAGGGGCCGGGGTGACCCAGTACTTC
-	TRBV2	-	TRBJ2-5	CASNWVEGETQYF	TGTGCCAGCAACTGGGTTGAGGGAGAGACCCAGTACTTC
-	TRBV6-5	-	TRBJ2-5	CASTAGSAGTQYF	TGTGCCAGCACTGCCGGGTCGGCCGGGACCCAGTACTTC
few	TRBV6-5	TRBD1	TRBJ2-3	CASSRQGETDTQYF	TGTGCCAGCAGCCGACAGGGGGAAACAGATACGCAGTATTTT
-	TRBV6-7	TRBD1	TRBJ2-1	CASSTPGQEYNEQFF	TGTGCCAGCAGTACCCCGGGACAGGAATACAATGAGCAGTTCTTC
-	TRBV2	TRBD1	TRBJ1-1	CASSPGQGRTEAFF	TGTGCCAGCAGCCCGGGACAGGGCCGCACTGAAGCTTTCTTT
-	TRBV4-3	-	TRBJ1-1	CASSQGIPGKGTEAFF	TGCGCCAGCAGCCAAGGGATCCCGGGGAAGGGGACTGAAGCTTTCTTT
few	TRBV18	-	TRBJ1-1	CASSPPRGTEAFF	TGTGCCAGCTCACCCCCCAGGGGCACTGAAGCTTTCTTT
few	TRBV19	TRBD2	TRBJ2-1	CASSLQGAGDYNEQFF	TGTGCCAGTAGTCTCCAAGGGGCGGGGGATTACAATGAGCAGTTCTTC
few	TRBV4-1	TRBD2	TRBJ2-1	CASSQEGTSGRRQFF	TGCGCCAGCAGCCAAGAGGGGACTAGCGGGAGGAGGCAGTTCTTC
many	TRBV4-2	-	TRBJ2-3	CASSQARTDTQYF	TGTGCCAGCAGCCAAGCGCGCACAGATACGCAGTATTTT
-	TRBV2	-	TRBJ1-2	CASGWGADGYTF	TGTGCCAGTGGTTGGGGGGCTGACGGCTACACCTTC
-	TRBV5-5	TRBD1	TRBJ1-2	CASSLGEDREGYGYTF	TGTGCCAGCAGCTTGGGGGAGGACAGGGAAGGGTATGGCTACACCTTC
-	TRBV11-3	-	TRBJ1-2	CASSLEGRVGYTF	TGTGCCAGCAGCTTAGAAGGTCGCGTTGGCTACACCTTC
-	TRBV5-1	TRBD1	TRBJ2-6	CASSLDRGFSGANVLTF	TGCGCCAGCAGCTTGGACAGGGGGTTCTCTGGGGCCAACGTCCTGACTTTC
-	TRBV13	TRBD2	TRBJ2-5	CASSIRTSKGTQYF	TGTGCCAGCAGCATCCGGACTAGCAAAGGGACCCAGTACTTC
-	TRBV2	TRBD2	TRBJ2-2	CASSNSGSGNTGELFF	TGTGCCAGCAGTAATAGCGGGAGCGGAAACACCGGGGAGCTGTTTTTT
-	TRBV4-2	-	TRBJ1-1	CASSQEGGMTEAFF	TGTGCCAGCAGCCAAGAAGGCGGGATGACTGAAGCTTTCTTT
-	TRBV4-3	-	TRBJ2-1	CASSQFPGRDREQFF	TGCGCCAGCAGCCAATTTCCGGGGCGGGATAGGGAGCAGTTCTTC
-	TRBV7-2	-	TRBJ2-7	CASSLDTGRGYEQYF	TGTGCCAGCAGCTTAGATACAGGACGGGGCTACGAGCAGTACTTC
once	TRBV27	TRBD1	TRBJ2-5	CASSLRADRGLEETQYF	TGTGCCAGCAGTTTAAGAGCGGACAGGGGGCTTGAAGAGACCCAGTACTTC
-	TRBV6-5	TRBD2	TRBJ2-3	CASSSSGKGYTQYF	TGTGCCAGCAGTTCTAGCGGGAAAGGATATACGCAGTATTTT
-	TRBV30	-	TRBJ1-5	CAWTPDGGGQPQHF	TGTGCCTGGACCCCCGACGGCGGAGGACAGCCCCAGCATTTT
-	TRBV15	-	TRBJ1-1	CATSTNPGGTEAFF	TGTGCCACCAGCACAAACCCCGGAGGGACTGAAGCTTTCTTT
-	TRBV23-1	TRBD1	TRBJ1-2	CASSLSDRVGGYTF	TGCGCCAGCAGTCTATCGGACAGGGTTGGCGGCTACACCTTC
-	TRBV30	TRBD1	TRBJ2-2	CAWSSGQGLITGELFF	TGTGCCTGGAGTTCGGGACAGGGGCTAATCACCGGGGAGCTGTTTTTT
-	TRBV9	TRBD2	TRBJ2-3	CASSVGRGGNTDTQYF	TGTGCCAGCAGCGTAGGTCGGGGGGGCAACACAGATACGCAGTATTTT
once	TRBV7-6	TRBD2	TRBJ2-5	CASSLDIGLAASGTQYF	TGTGCCAGCAGCTTGGACATCGGACTAGCGGCCTCAGGGACCCAGTACTTC
-	TRBV6-6	-	TRBJ1-1	CASSLTGMNTEAFF	TGTGCCAGCAGTCTCACAGGGATGAACACTGAAGCTTTCTTT
-	TRBV6-6	-	TRBJ1-1	CASSRGRLNTEAFF	TGTGCCAGCAGTCGAGGACGGCTGAACACTGAAGCTTTCTTT
-	TRBV9	-	TRBJ2-2	CASSVGVVSVAGELFF	TGTGCCAGCAGCGTAGGAGTGGTAAGCGTGGCCGGGGAGCTGTTTTTT
-	TRBV29-1	-	TRBJ1-1	CSVERRLKDTEAFF	TGCAGCGTTGAAAGGCGATTAAAAGACACTGAAGCTTTCTTT
-	TRBV7-2	TRBD1	TRBJ2-5	CASSDGGTGYPETQYF	TGTGCCAGCAGCGACGGCGGGACAGGGTATCCAGAGACCCAGTACTTC
-	TRBV5-6	TRBD2	TRBJ2-1	CASSSFREVPHNEQFF	TGTGCCAGCAGCTCCTTCCGGGAGGTTCCCCACAATGAGCAGTTCTTC
-	TRBV19	TRBD1	TRBJ2-2	CASSIGPGGFRELFF	TGTGCCAGTAGTATAGGTCCAGGGGGCTTCCGGGAGCTGTTTTTT
-	TRBV5-1	TRBD2	TRBJ2-1	CASSLDRKLADYNEQFF	TGCGCCAGCAGCTTGGACAGGAAACTAGCGGACTACAATGAGCAGTTCTTC
-	TRBV5-5	-	TRBJ2-1	CASSFRGSPTSHNEQFF	TGTGCCAGCAGCTTCCGAGGCTCTCCTACTTCACACAATGAGCAGTTCTTC
-	TRBV19	-	TRBJ1-5	CASSIQGLAQPQHF	TGTGCCAGTAGTATTCAGGGGTTGGCGCAGCCCCAGCATTTT